The sequence of this T cell receptor (beta chain) was determined in a study of cytomegalovirus exposure and HLA in healthy donors. Background on the study: T cells numbering around 190 million yielded roughly 120 million unique TCR beta sequences in an earlier analysis. Overall study results and limits: In a later analysis, donors in an Asian-associated ancestry cluster reportedly had fewer N-insertions in productive TCRs than the cohort mean. Earlier analysis yielded a pattern in which most TCR beta V segments were productive about 90% or about 30% of the time. By HLA locus, TCR association rates varied in a later analysis, with DRB1 showing the most and HLA-C the fewest.

The V gene end was trimmed by 2 bases and the J gene end by 9 bases; junction bases not matched to a gene: 4. The germline gives CDR1 LGHNA, CDR2 YSLEER. CDR3 length equals 13 residues. Concerning this clone: Its antigen is still unknown.

The study ran its PCR with 60 Vbeta and 13 Jbeta primers. Assay: immunoSEQ multiplex PCR; the TCRdb copy retains only in-frame clones and omits some. The sample includes fewer than 200,000 clones, less than 80% seen only once; the top ten take 0.7% to 0.8%. Sequenced sample: PBMCs. The genes are TRBV4-3 and TRBJ2-1; 7 bases line up with TRBD2. The source of this sequence is a female donor in good health and CMV-seronegative. CDR3 DNA: TGCGCCAGCAGCCAAAGACTAGCTACTGAGCAGTTCTTC. It is translated as CASSQRLATEQFF.